The 13 T cell receptor beta chains below come from one sample, sequenced in a study of blood T cell repertoires in COVID-19. This table comes from immunoSEQ multiplex PCR, and its TCRdb copy is limited to in-frame clones, with some not included. This table has about 40,000 clones, about 88% appearing once. Sequences were obtained from peripheral blood. The receptors derive from a man aged 45-65 years in a cohort sampled during active COVID-19.

The genes are TRBV18 and TRBJ2-3; 12 bases align to TRBD1. This CDR3 has 15 amino acids. Looked up from germline, CDR1 is KGHSH and CDR2 is LQKENI. J gave up 6 bases and V 3 bases, and 4 bases lay outside the gene matches. The CDR3 spells CASSPGQGAGDTQYF. DNA of the CDR3: TGTGCCAGCTCACCGGGACAGGGGGCCGGGGATACGCAGTATTTT. Full variable domain (outside the CDR3, taken from reference TRBV18 and TRBJ2-3): NAGVMQNPRHLVRRRGQEARLRCSPMKGHSHVYWYRQLPEEGLKFMVYLQKENIIDESGMPKERFSAEFPKEGPSILRIQQVVRGDSAAYFCASSPGQGAGDTQYFGPGTRLTVL.

This clone was counted a single time. This chain uses TRBV7-3 with TRBJ2-2; 11 bases are a match to TRBD2. The germline CDR1 and CDR2 sequences are SGHTA and FQGTGA. With V trimmed by 2 bases and J by 5 bases, 1 base remained unmatched. CDR3 length: 15 residues. In nucleotides, the CDR3 is TGTGCCAGCAGCTTAGGGACTAGCGGTACCGGGGAGCTGTTTTTT. It is translated as CASSLGTSGTGELFF.

This clone was seen only a few times. The chain recombines TRBV16 with TRBJ2-1; weak D call: TRBD2 (6 bases). Germline V gene data show CDR1 as KGHSY and CDR2 as FQNENV. Trimming cost V 7 bases and J 0 bases, with 19 bases left between them. This CDR3 region has 17 residues. The CDR3 is CASTNSLAASSYNEQFF. The CDR3 bases are TGTGCCAGCACCAACTCCTTAGCGGCGAGCTCCTACAATGAGCAGTTCTTC.

The chain recombines TRBV10-3 with TRBJ2-5; perhaps TRBD1 as D (5 bases). Germline V lookup: CDR1 ENHRY, CDR2 SYGVKD. V lost 2 bases and J lost 3, with 13 bases in between. The CDR3 loop spans 15 amino acids. The CDR3: CAISEGQGRKETQYF. CDR3 bases: TGTGCCATCAGTGAGGGGCAGGGAAGAAAAGAGACCCAGTACTTC.

There are a few counts of this clone. The CDR3 spells CASDTGSSYEQYF. As DNA, the CDR3 is TGTGCTAGTGATACAGGGAGCTCCTACGAGCAGTACTTC. The chain recombines TRBV12-5 with TRBJ2-7; a possible D gene is TRBD1 (6 bases). This CDR3 is built from 13 residues. The V end lost 7 bases, the J end lost 0 bases, and 10 bases lay between the germline ends. Germline V CDR1 and CDR2: LGHNT, FRNRAP.

This chain joins TRBV4-3 and TRBJ2-5; 8 positions agree with TRBD1. Germline values: CDR1 LGHNA, CDR2 YSLEER. The CDR3 is made up of 13 amino acids. After removal of 4 bases from V and 2 bases from J, the junction contained 0 bases not matched to a gene. CDR3 region: CASSRTGQETQYF. The DNA of the CDR3 is TGCGCCAGCAGCCGGACAGGGCAAGAGACCCAGTACTTC.

V usage is TRBV4-3 and J usage is TRBJ1-2; D is possibly TRBD1 (6 bases). V was cut by 4 bases and J by 3 bases, with 15 bases left in between. The CDR3 totals 15 residues. Per the germline V gene, CDR1 is LGHNA and CDR2 is YSLEER. CDR3 in DNA: TGCGCCAGCAGCCCGCTGGTACAGGGAGACTATGGCTACACCTTC. It yields the protein CASSPLVQGDYGYTF.

This clone was counted a few times. The V and J genes are TRBV15 and TRBJ2-3, with TRBD1 matching 7 bases. CDR1 is LNHNV and CDR2 is YYDKDF in the germline V gene (reference sequence). This CDR3 has 15 amino acids. Losses at the gene ends were 1 base for V and 6 bases for J; bases not matched to a gene: 7. The CDR3 nucleotides read TGTGCCACCAGCAGAGGGTCTGAGGGGGCGGATACGCAGTATTTT. It specifies CATSRGSEGADTQYF.

A single count supports this clone. This chain links TRBV6-5 with TRBJ1-3; 12 bases map to TRBD1. Unmatched junction bases numbered 4, after V lost 6 bases and J lost 4 bases. Germline CDR1 reads MNHEY; CDR2 reads SVGAGI. The CDR3 is 15 amino acids. CDR3 bases: TGTGCCAGCAGCAGGGACAGGGGGCCGGGAAACACCATATATTTT. The encoded protein is CASSRDRGPGNTIYF.

V is TRBV5-1 and J is TRBJ2-2, with TRBD1 matching 7 bases. CDR3 length: 15 amino acids. Germline values: CDR1 SGHRS, CDR2 YFSETQ. The junction had 6 bases not matched to a gene; V was cut back by 3 bases and J by 4 bases. The DNA for the CDR3 is TGCGCCAGCAGCTCGCCAGGGGGTAGCACCGGGGAGCTGTTTTTT. It is translated as CASSSPGGSTGELFF.

The V call is TRBV10-3, the J call TRBJ2-1; 7 bases agree with TRBD2. The CDR3 spans 16 residues. The trim removed 3 bases at V and 0 bases at J, leaving 5 bases unmatched. The germline gives CDR1 ENHRY, CDR2 SYGVKD. The CDR3 loop is CAISDLAGYSYNEQFF. The DNA for the CDR3 is TGTGCCATCAGTGACTTAGCGGGTTACTCCTACAATGAGCAGTTCTTC.

The chain links TRBV1 to TRBJ2-5; TRBD2, as called in the table, went unchecked against the DNA. TRBV1 is a recognized pseudogene. The CDR3 is 20 residues long. CDR3 sequence reads: CTSSHDTGTSGRAGRETQYF. In DNA form, the CDR3 reads TGCACCAGCAGCCACGATACCGGGACTAGCGGGAGGGCGGGGAGAGAGACCCAGTACTTC.

J is TRBJ1-1 and V is TRBV19; D not certain. Germline assignment: CDR1 LNHDA and CDR2 SQIVND (reference sequence). This CDR3 comprises 14 residues. Trimming left V 6 bases short and J 1 base short, with 12 bases between. CDR3 coding DNA: TGTGCCAGTAGGGCCGTAAACCAGAACACTGAAGCTTTCTTT. As protein: CASRAVNQNTEAFF.